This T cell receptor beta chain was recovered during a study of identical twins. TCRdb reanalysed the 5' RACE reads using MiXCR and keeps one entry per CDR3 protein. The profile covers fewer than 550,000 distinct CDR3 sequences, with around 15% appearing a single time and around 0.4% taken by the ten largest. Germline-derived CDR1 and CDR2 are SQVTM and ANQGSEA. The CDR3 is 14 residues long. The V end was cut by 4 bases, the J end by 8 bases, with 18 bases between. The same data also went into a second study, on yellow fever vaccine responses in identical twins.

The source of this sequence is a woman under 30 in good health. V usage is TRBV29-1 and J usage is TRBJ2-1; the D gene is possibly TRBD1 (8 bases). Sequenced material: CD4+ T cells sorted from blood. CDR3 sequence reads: CSVVGGAGGDEQFF. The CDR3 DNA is TGCAGCGTTGTTGGGGGGGCAGGGGGCGATGAGCAGTTCTTC.